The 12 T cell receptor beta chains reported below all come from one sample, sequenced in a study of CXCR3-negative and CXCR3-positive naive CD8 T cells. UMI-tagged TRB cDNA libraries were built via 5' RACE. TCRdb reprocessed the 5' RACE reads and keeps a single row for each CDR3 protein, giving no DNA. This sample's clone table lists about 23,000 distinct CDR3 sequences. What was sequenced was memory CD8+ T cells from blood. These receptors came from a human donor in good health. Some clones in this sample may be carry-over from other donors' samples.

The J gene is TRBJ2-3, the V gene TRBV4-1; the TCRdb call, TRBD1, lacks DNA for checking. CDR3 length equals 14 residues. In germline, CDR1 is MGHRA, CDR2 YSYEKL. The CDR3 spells CASSLSTGSDTQYF.

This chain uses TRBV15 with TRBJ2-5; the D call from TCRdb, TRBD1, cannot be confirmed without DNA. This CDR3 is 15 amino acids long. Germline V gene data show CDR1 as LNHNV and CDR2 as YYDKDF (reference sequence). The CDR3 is CATSRDGQGEETQYF. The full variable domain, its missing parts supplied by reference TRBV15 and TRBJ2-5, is DAMVIQNPRYQVTQFGKPVTLSCSQTLNHNVMYWYQQKSSQAPKLLFHYYDKDFNNEADTPDNFQSRRPNTSFCFLDIRSPGLGDTAMYLCATSRDGQGEETQYFGPGTRLLVL.

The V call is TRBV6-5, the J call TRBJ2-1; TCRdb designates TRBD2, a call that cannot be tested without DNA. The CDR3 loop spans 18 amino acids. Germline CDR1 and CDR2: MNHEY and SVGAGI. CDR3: CASSYRGGSALSYNEQFF.

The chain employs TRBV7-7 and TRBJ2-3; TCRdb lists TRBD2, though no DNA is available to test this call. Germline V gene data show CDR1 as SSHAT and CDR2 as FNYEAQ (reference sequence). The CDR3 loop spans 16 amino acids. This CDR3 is CASSRTTSGSTDTQYF.

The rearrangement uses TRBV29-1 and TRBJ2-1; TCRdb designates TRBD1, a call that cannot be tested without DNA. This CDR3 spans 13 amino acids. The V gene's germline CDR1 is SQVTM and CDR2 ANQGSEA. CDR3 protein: CSVRQGSYNEQFF.

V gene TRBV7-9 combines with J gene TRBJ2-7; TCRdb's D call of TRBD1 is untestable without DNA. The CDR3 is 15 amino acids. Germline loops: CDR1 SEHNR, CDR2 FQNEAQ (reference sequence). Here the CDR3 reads CASSVPGQGVNEQYF.

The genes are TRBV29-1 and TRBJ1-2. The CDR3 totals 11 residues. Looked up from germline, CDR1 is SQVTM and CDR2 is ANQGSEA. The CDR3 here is CSVEGNVPHTF.

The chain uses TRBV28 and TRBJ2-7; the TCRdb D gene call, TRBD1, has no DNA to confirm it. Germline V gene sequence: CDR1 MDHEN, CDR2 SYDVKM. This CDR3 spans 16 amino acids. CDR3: CASSLFVGAGEFEQYF.

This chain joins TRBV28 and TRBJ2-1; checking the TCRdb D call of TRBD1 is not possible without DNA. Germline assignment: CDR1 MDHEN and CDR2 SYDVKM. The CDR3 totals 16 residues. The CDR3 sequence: CASSFKGAWVANEQFF.

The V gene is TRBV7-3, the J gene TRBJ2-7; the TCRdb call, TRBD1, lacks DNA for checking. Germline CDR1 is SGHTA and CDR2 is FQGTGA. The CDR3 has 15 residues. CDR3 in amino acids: CASSPGTGKDYEQYF.

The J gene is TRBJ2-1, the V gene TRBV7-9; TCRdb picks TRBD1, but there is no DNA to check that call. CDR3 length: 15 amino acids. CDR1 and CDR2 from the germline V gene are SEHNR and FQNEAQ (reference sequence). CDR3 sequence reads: CASSYGDSFHNEQFF.

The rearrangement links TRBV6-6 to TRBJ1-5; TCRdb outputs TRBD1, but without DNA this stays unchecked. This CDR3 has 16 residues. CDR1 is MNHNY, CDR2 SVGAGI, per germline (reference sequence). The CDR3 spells CASSYSAQGLEWPQHF.